Shown below are 5 T cell receptor beta chains from a single sample sequenced in a study of radiotherapy plus CTLA-4 blockade in lung cancer. The repertoire was sequenced with immunoSEQ multiplex PCR; TCRdb's copy has only in-frame clones and lacks some. The table records tens of thousands of clones, about 79% of them present only once. The material was peripheral blood, obtained from a patient treated with radiotherapy plus ipilimumab. These receptors came from a human donor with non-small cell lung cancer who had a partial response to radiotherapy plus ipilimumab. Some clones in this sample may be carry-over from other donors' samples.

The CDR3, as DNA: TGTGCCAGCAGCGCGCGCTCACTAACGGAAAAACTGTTTTTT. Amino acid sequence: CASSARSLTEKLFF. The V call is TRBV11-2, the J call TRBJ1-4; unclear D gene. There are 14 residues in the CDR3. V was trimmed by 5 bases and J by 8 bases, leaving 15 bases between them. The germline V gene encodes CDR1 SGHAT and CDR2 FQNNGV.

V and J are TRBV5-6 and TRBJ2-1; no reliable D call. Germline V lookup: CDR1 SGHDT, CDR2 YYEEEE. CDR3 length: 13 residues. V lost 2 bases and J lost 4, with 7 bases in between. The DNA for the CDR3 is TGTGCCAGCAGCTTTGGCCATTACAATGAGCAGTTCTTC. It encodes CASSFGHYNEQFF.

The V gene is TRBV28, the J gene TRBJ2-6; TRBD1 matches at 11 bases. This CDR3 is built from 18 residues. Germline CDR1 is MDHEN and CDR2 is SYDVKM. Trimming cost V 3 bases and J 2 bases; bases outside gene matches: 6. The CDR3 nucleotides are TGTGCCAGCAGTTTGGACAGGGGGCTCCTCCCTGGGGCCAACGTCCTGACTTTC. Its protein product is CASSLDRGLLPGANVLTF. Using reference TRBV28 and TRBJ2-6 for the parts outside the CDR3, the full variable domain is DVKVTQSSRYLVKRTGEKVFLECVQDMDHENMFWYRQDPGLGLRLIYFSYDVKMKEKGDIPEGYSVSREKKERFSLILESASTNQTSMYLCASSLDRGLLPGANVLTFGAGSRLTVL.

This clone came up a few times. J is TRBJ1-1 and V is TRBV5-8, with unresolved D. This CDR3 comprises 15 residues. Trimming pared 2 bases from V and 2 bases from J, leaving 13 bases between. CDR1 is SGHTS, CDR2 YDEGEE, per germline. The CDR3 spells CASSLGNYANTEAFF. The CDR3 DNA follows: TGTGCCAGCAGCTTAGGTAACTACGCCAACACTGAAGCTTTCTTT.

The chain couples TRBV28 to TRBJ1-5, with TRBD1 matching 9 bases. Trimming removed 2 bases from V and 2 bases from J; junction bases left unmatched: 4. CDR1 MDHEN and CDR2 SYDVKM come from the germline V gene. CDR3 length: 16 residues. CDR3 amino acids: CASSLHRGPGNQPQHF. The CDR3 nucleotides are TGTGCCAGCAGTTTACACAGGGGGCCAGGCAATCAGCCCCAGCATTTT.